This T cell receptor (beta chain) came from a study of beta chain features in type 1 diabetes. Only a few counts were recorded for this clone. No antigen is known for it. Study outcomes and limitations: Naive, central memory and regulatory TCRB repertoires appeared more similar among patients than healthy donors.

Reverse transcribing all isolated RNA meant expressed TCRB transcripts were sequenced. Average reads for naive, central memory and regulatory T cell samples were about 3.6 million. Method: immunoSEQ multiplex PCR; TCRdb's copy keeps in-frame clones and lacks some. The table records about 410,000 clones, about 15% of them present only once. The TCR was taken from a young man in good health. Sequencing was carried out using naive CD4+ T cells from blood.

This CDR3 is CASSVVPRPYNEQFF. CDR3 DNA: TGTGCCAGCAGCGTAGTCCCTCGCCCGTATAATGAGCAGTTCTTC. This chain links TRBV9 with TRBJ2-1; no clear D. Per the germline V gene, CDR1 is SGDLS and CDR2 is YYNGEE. The V end lost 0 bases, the J end lost 7 bases, and 14 bases lay between the germline ends. This CDR3 contains 15 residues.